This TCR beta chain was observed in a study of control samples from healthy donors and cancer patients (dated by TCRdb to 2018 to 2020). To note about this clone: Its antigen is still unknown. No qualities accompany the bases; no much larger clone lies one base away.

Receptors were amplified or captured by the immunoSEQ multiplex PCR assay. Imported from immuneACCESS, the table was reduced by TCRdb to in-frame sequences with V and J called. These copies leave out some clones; in studies compared against another copy, an unresolved V gene accounts for under half, and the cause of the remainder is not known. The sample table contains some 49,000 clones; only one count was recorded for 65% to 90% of them. In total, the top ten clones hold over 2.5% of the sample. Looking up the germline V gene yields CDR1 LGHNA and CDR2 YNFKEQ. Relative to germline, V is missing 5 bases and J is missing 4 bases, with 15 bases of the junction outside any gene match. Reading from cysteine to phenylalanine, the CDR3 counts 18 amino acids. Only CDR3 DNA is held: 54 bases, read in frame from base 1.

The chain uses TRBV4-2 and TRBJ2-1; a stretch of 9 junction bases matches TRBD1. This sequence originates from a woman aged 45-60 years with lung cancer. Sequences were obtained from PBMCs. The CDR3 region reads CASSVRSSDRGRYNEQFF. The sequenced DNA is TGTGCCAGCAGCGTAAGGTCGTCGGACAGGGGCCGGTACAATGAGCAGTTCTTC.